The subject of this entry is one TCR beta chain. V was trimmed by 7 bases and J by 3 bases, leaving 21 bases between them. CDR3 size: 17 residues. CDR1 and CDR2 from the germline V gene are MNHEY and SMNVEV (reference sequence). This entry is derived from a study of blood T cell repertoires in COVID-19. Across the whole study: Collection of acute and convalescent COVID-19 samples took place in the United States, Italy and Spain.

As originally analysed: Reference gene primer amplification gave nucleated cell count estimates. This table comes from immunoSEQ multiplex PCR, and its TCRdb copy is limited to in-frame clones, with some not included. That table supplies the V and J calls and clone size; D and trimming were determined from the DNA. Of approximately 140,000 clones listed, around 80% are singletons. The TCR sequence derives from a man aged 80 or over with acute or convalescent COVID-19. This chain uses TRBV27 with TRBJ2-2; D possibly corresponds to TRBD1 (5 bases). What was sequenced was peripheral blood. CDR3 DNA: TGTGCCAGCACACTCTTTGGGGCTCAGGTGGACACCGGGGAGCTGTTTTTT. Amino acid sequence: CASTLFGAQVDTGELFF.